Reported below is one TCR beta chain. This entry comes from a study of blood T cells in healthy people across ages. Germline V lookup: CDR1 SGHRS, CDR2 YFSETQ. After removal of 0 bases from V and 6 bases from J, the junction contained 7 bases not matched to a gene. The length of the CDR3 is 16 residues. It was with a sample-barcoded 5' primer and a J-beta primer mix that a second PCR of roughly 6 to 11 cycles was run. TCRdb reanalysed the 5' RACE reads using MiXCR and keeps one entry per CDR3 protein. The table lists fewer than 950,000 distinct CDR3 sequences, roughly 50% of them singletons. The sequencing sample was made of blood. The chain couples TRBV5-1 to TRBJ2-1; 9 positions match TRBD1. This receptor was taken from an elderly man in good health. This CDR3 reads CASSLGPDRGANEQFF. In DNA form, the CDR3 reads TGCGCCAGCAGCTTGGGTCCGGACAGGGGTGCCAATGAGCAGTTCTTC.